Listed below are T cell receptor beta chains from one sample, sequenced in a study of shared clonotypes between healthy human individuals. Clones were sequenced by immunoSEQ multiplex PCR, and TCRdb holds only the in-frame ones, with some missing. Of under 700,000 clones listed, approximately 95% are singletons. The specimen was naive CD8+ T cells sorted from blood. All receptors come from a woman in her twenties or thirties in good health. CDR3s include the opening cysteine and the closing phenylalanine or tryptophan. The D gene is left open where the match is weak.

D gene	V gene	J gene	CDR3 DNA	CDR3 protein
TRBD2	TRBV9	TRBJ2-7	TGTGCCAGCAGCCTTAGCGGCCTAGCGGGAGTAGGGTTCCACGAGCAGTACTTC	CASSLSGLAGVGFHEQYF
TRBD1	TRBV7-8	TRBJ1-2	TGTGCCAGCAGACCGAACAGGGGGCTCAGTGGCTACACCTTC	CASRPNRGLSGYTF
-	TRBV13	TRBJ2-7	TGTGCCAGCAGCACCTCGGACGTGGATCGGGAGCAGTACTTC	CASSTSDVDREQYF
TRBD1	TRBV11-2	TRBJ2-7	TGTGCCAGCAGCCACCGGGACAGGGTATACGAGCAGTACTTC	CASSHRDRVYEQYF
TRBD1	TRBV11-3	TRBJ2-2	TGTGCCAGCAGCACAGGACAGGGAACCGGGGAGCTGTTTTTT	CASSTGQGTGELFF
-	TRBV7-9	TRBJ2-1	TGTGCCAGCACCCCACTTGGAGTTTCGCGTCATGAGCAGTTCTTC	CASTPLGVSRHEQFF
TRBD2	TRBV9	TRBJ2-2	TGTGCCAGCAGCGTCCCCTTAGCGGGAGACACCGGGGAGCTGTTTTTT	CASSVPLAGDTGELFF
-	TRBV25-1	TRBJ2-1	TGTGCCAGCACCTCAAGTACCAGACACAATGAGCAGTTCTTC	CASTSSTRHNEQFF
-	TRBV27	TRBJ2-7	TGTGCCAGCAGTTCGGGTCCTCCCTACGAGCAGTACTTC	CASSSGPPYEQYF
-	TRBV27	TRBJ1-4	TGTGCCAGCAGTTTGAGGTGGGGGGTTGAGGAAAAACTGTTTTTT	CASSLRWGVEEKLFF